The source of this TCR beta chain is a study of vaccination effects on CD4 cells after COVID-19. Here immunoSEQ multiplex PCR was the method, and the copy in TCRdb shows in-frame clones only, minus some. In the table there are 30,000 to 35,000 clones, roughly 74% of which are singletons. V lost 3 bases and J 5 bases, leaving 7 bases between the germline ends. Germline loops: CDR1 DFQATT, CDR2 SNEGSKA (reference sequence). This CDR3 is 11 amino acids long. The authors isolated CD4+ T cells after approximately 9 days of culture. Everyone in the study got two shots of either the BNT162b2 or mRNA-1273 vaccine. On this clone itself: Its antigen is unidentified.

This receptor was obtained from a human donor who received a COVID-19 vaccine. V and J are TRBV20-1 and TRBJ1-1; D not resolved. The sequenced sample was CD4+ T cells from PBMCs cultured without peptide, obtained after COVID-19 vaccination. CDR3 in amino acids: CSARGITEAFF. CDR3 nucleotide sequence: TGCAGTGCTAGGGGGATAACTGAAGCTTTCTTT.